These 23 T cell receptor beta chains originate from one sample sequenced in a study of CD8 T cells in ankylosing spondylitis. From the 5' RACE reads, TCRdb called clonotypes with MiXCR, one entry per CDR3 protein. Among over 150,000 distinct CDR3 sequences, roughly 13% were seen once, and the ten largest hold about 15%. Sequencing input: blood, either unsorted or a sorted T cell fraction (not recorded which). Receptors originate from a male donor with ankylosing spondylitis or in good health (not recorded which).

The chain uses TRBV5-1 and TRBJ2-1, with D possibly TRBD1 on 6 matching bases. CDR3 length equals 15 residues. Deletions cut 2 bases from V and 7 bases from J, with 16 bases between. Germline CDR1 and CDR2: SGHRS and YFSETQ. Here the CDR3 reads CASSFGRDTDNEQFF. The CDR3 region has the DNA TGCGCCAGCAGCTTCGGTCGGGACACCGATAATGAGCAGTTCTTC.

In its sample, this clonotype was seen a few times. J is TRBJ1-2 and V is TRBV12-3 or TRBV12-4; D ambiguous. Trimming took off 1 base at V and 6 bases at J, with 9 bases between the two ends. The CDR3 covers 13 residues. DNA for the CDR3: TGTGCCAGCAGTTTAGTAGGGTGGGATGGCTACACCTTC. The encoded protein is CASSLVGWDGYTF.

This clonotype was found many times. The chain combines TRBV5-1 with TRBJ2-7; D tentatively fits TRBD1 or TRBD2 (5 bases each). Trimming cost V 4 bases and J 1 base, with 9 bases left between them. The CDR3 has 13 residues. Germline loops: CDR1 SGHRS, CDR2 YFSETQ. CDR3 amino acids: CASSGTDSYEQYF. The CDR3 coding sequence is TGCGCCAGCAGCGGGACCGATTCCTACGAGCAGTACTTC.

This clonotype was observed a few times. The chain recombines TRBV6-5 with TRBJ2-1; no firm D call. Between the trimmed V and J ends, which lost 0 bases and 0 bases, there was a span of 9 bases. The germline V gene has CDR1 MNHEY and CDR2 SVGAGI. This CDR3 contains 16 residues. CDR3 nucleotides: TGTGCCAGCAGTTACTCGTCCTCGAACTCCTACAATGAGCAGTTCTTC. It translates to CASSYSSSNSYNEQFF.

DNA of the CDR3: TGTGCCAGCAGCAAAGTGGTTAGACTAGCGGGGCGGGATAATGAGCAGTTCTTC. Translated, it gives CASSKVVRLAGRDNEQFF. The rearrangement uses TRBV21-1 and TRBJ2-1; the table assigns TRBD2, which was not confirmed against the DNA. TRBV21-1 is given as a pseudogene. The CDR3 loop spans 18 amino acids.

In its sample, this clonotype was seen many times. The chain employs TRBV12-3 or TRBV12-4 and TRBJ2-5, with D hard to call. The CDR3 has 14 residues. V was clipped by 1 base and J by 1 base, with 7 bases between them. The CDR3 region is CASSLEGSQETQYF. In DNA form, the CDR3 reads TGTGCCAGCAGTTTAGAGGGAAGCCAAGAGACCCAGTACTTC.

V usage is TRBV3-1 and J usage is TRBJ1-1; tentatively, D is TRBD1 (5 bases). Trimming took off 4 bases at V and 8 bases at J, with 11 bases between the two ends. In germline, CDR1 is LGHDT, CDR2 YNNKEL (reference sequence). There are 12 residues in the CDR3. This CDR3 reads CASSPWGGEAFF. The CDR3 nucleotides are TGTGCCAGCAGCCCTTGGGGGGGAGAAGCTTTCTTT.

This clonotype was found a few times. The chain is built from TRBV7-9 and TRBJ2-7, with a tentative D call TRBD2 (6 bases). The V end was cut by 5 bases, the J end by 2 bases, with 13 bases between. Germline V gives CDR1 SEHNR, CDR2 FQNEAQ (reference sequence). This CDR3 is 14 amino acids long. CDR3 nucleotide sequence: TGTGCCAGCAGCGGGCGGGACTTTACCTACGAGCAGTACTTC. Its translation: CASSGRDFTYEQYF.

This clonotype occurred a few times. The V gene is TRBV3-1, the J gene TRBJ2-5; 10 bases are a match to TRBD1. V was pared by 4 bases and J by 0 bases, with 5 bases of the junction left unmatched. CDR3 length: 16 residues. Germline assignment: CDR1 LGHDT and CDR2 YNNKEL (reference sequence). The CDR3 DNA reads as TGTGCCAGCAGCCCCGGGACAGGGGTTTACCAAGAGACCCAGTACTTC. Protein sequence: CASSPGTGVYQETQYF.

This clonotype was seen a handful of times. The CDR3 spells CASSGLAGGGTTDTQYF. The CDR3 DNA reads TGTGCCAGCAGCGGATTAGCGGGAGGGGGAACGACAGATACGCAGTATTTT. This rearrangement joins TRBV9 to TRBJ2-3; 11 nucleotides agree with TRBD2. Germline CDR1 reads SGDLS; CDR2 reads YYNGEE. The CDR3 is 17 amino acids. V shed 3 bases, J shed 3 bases, and the junction held 9 bases outside the gene matches.

This clonotype was counted a few times. V and J are TRBV3-1 and TRBJ2-1; 10 bases align to TRBD2. With 1 base clipped from V and 4 bases from J, the junction kept 7 bases outside the gene matches. Germline-derived CDR1 and CDR2 are LGHDT and YNNKEL (reference sequence). CDR3 length: 17 amino acids. CDR3 sequence: CASSQADGTSVYNEQFF. CDR3 DNA: TGTGCCAGCAGCCAAGCTGATGGGACTAGCGTATACAATGAGCAGTTCTTC.

CDR3 region: CASSRTDTFNTGELFF. The CDR3 DNA follows: TGTGCCAGCAGTCGGACGGATACCTTTAACACCGGGGAGCTGTTTTTT. The chain has TRBV2 and TRBJ2-2; D is undetermined. The V end lost 5 bases, the J end lost 2 bases, and 15 bases lay between the germline ends. Germline assignment: CDR1 SNHLY and CDR2 FYNNEI. CDR3 size: 16 residues.

This clonotype was seen more than once but under ten times. The chain links TRBV15 to TRBJ2-7, with TRBD1 matching over 11 bases. Losses at the gene ends were 3 bases for V and 4 bases for J; bases not matched to a gene: 11. Germline-derived CDR1 and CDR2 are LNHNV and YYDKDF (reference sequence). This CDR3 region has 17 residues. The CDR3 is CATSSPSGGQGAYEQYF. The CDR3 DNA sequence: TGTGCCACCAGCAGTCCCTCAGGCGGACAGGGGGCATACGAGCAGTACTTC.

A few counts support this clonotype. The V and J genes are TRBV11-2 and TRBJ2-7; possibly TRBD1 for D (6 bases). The CDR3 contains 14 residues. The ends were cut back, 4 bases at V and 2 bases at J, with 12 bases in the middle. Looked up from germline, CDR1 is SGHAT and CDR2 is FQNNGV. CDR3 region: CASSSTGLPYEQYF. The DNA of the CDR3 is TGTGCCAGCAGCTCAACAGGGCTCCCCTACGAGCAGTACTTC.

V and J are TRBV27 and TRBJ2-4; 11 positions match TRBD2. The germline CDR1 and CDR2 sequences are MNHEY and SMNVEV (reference sequence). The CDR3 is 17 residues long. V shed 5 bases and J 2 bases; nucleotides not matched to a gene: 8. CDR3 DNA: TGTGCCAGCAGTCTTAGCGGGAGGGCCATTACCAAAAACATTCAGTACTTC. As protein: CASSLSGRAITKNIQYF.

This clonotype was recorded many times. The V gene is TRBV19, the J gene TRBJ1-1, with 8 bases lining up with TRBD1. The germline CDR1 and CDR2 sequences are LNHDA and SQIVND (reference sequence). The junction had 11 bases not matched to a gene; V was cut back by 5 bases and J by 6 bases. The CDR3 extends over 15 amino acids. The CDR3 loop is CASSPDRGDVAEAFF. The CDR3, as DNA: TGTGCCAGTAGTCCAGACAGGGGAGATGTGGCTGAAGCTTTCTTT.

This clonotype came up a few times. V is TRBV19 and J is TRBJ2-2; 7 nucleotides match TRBD2. V gave up 4 bases and J gave up 4 bases; unmatched junction bases: 6. This CDR3 is 15 amino acids long. CDR1 is LNHDA, CDR2 SQIVND, per germline (reference sequence). The CDR3 bases are TGTGCCAGTAGTACCGGGGACTACGGCACCGGGGAGCTGTTTTTT. It encodes CASSTGDYGTGELFF. Variable domain in full (rest from reference TRBV19 and TRBJ2-2): DGGITQSPKYLFRKEGQNVTLSCEQNLNHDAMYWYRQDPGQGLRLIYYSQIVNDFQKGDIAEGYSVSREKKESFPLTVTSAQKNPTAFYLCASSTGDYGTGELFFGEGSRLTVL.

This clonotype was seen a single time. The V and J genes are TRBV30 and TRBJ2-7; 7 bases match TRBD1. The CDR3 is 13 residues long. The V and J ends lost 3 bases and 3 bases, in that order; junction bases with no gene match: 5. The V gene's germline CDR1 is GTSNPN and CDR2 SVGIG (reference sequence). CDR3 sequence reads: CAWRWTGVYEQYF. The CDR3 nucleotides read TGTGCCTGGAGATGGACAGGAGTCTACGAGCAGTACTTC.

Concerning this clonotype: A much larger clone differs from this one at a single base, so this may be a read error. This chain uses TRBV10-1 with TRBJ2-7, with 11 bases matching TRBD2. Germline trimming cut 5 bases from V and 1 base from J; bases unmatched to any gene: 7. The CDR3 is 16 residues long. Germline V lookup: CDR1 WNHNN, CDR2 SYGVQD (reference sequence). The CDR3, as DNA: TGCGCCAGCAGTCCCCTGAGACTAGCGGGGTCCTACGAGCAGTACTTC. Residues: CASSPLRLAGSYEQYF.

A few counts support this clonotype. The chain couples TRBV25-1 to TRBJ2-7; tentatively, D is TRBD1 or TRBD2 (5 bases each). The CDR3 runs 14 residues. Trimming left V 8 bases short and J 2 bases short, with 16 bases between. Germline V gives CDR1 MGHDK, CDR2 SYGVNS. The CDR3 nucleotides are TGTGCCAGCTGTAGTTCCGGGACGCCCTACGAGCAGTACTTC. Translated: CASCSSGTPYEQYF.

This clonotype was seen only a few times. V is TRBV3-1 and J is TRBJ2-1; D could derive from TRBD1 or TRBD2 (5 bases each). Trimming cost V 1 base and J 1 base, with 8 bases left between them. Germline loops: CDR1 LGHDT, CDR2 YNNKEL (reference sequence). This CDR3 comprises 15 residues. CDR3 residues: CASSQGGVSYNEQFF. The DNA for the CDR3 is TGTGCCAGCAGCCAAGGAGGGGTTTCCTACAATGAGCAGTTCTTC.

V gene TRBV27 combines with J gene TRBJ1-1; D is perhaps TRBD1 (5 bases). The V gene lost 8 bases and the J gene lost 0 bases, with 10 bases spanning the gap. CDR3 size: 13 residues. Germline V lookup: CDR1 MNHEY, CDR2 SMNVEV (reference sequence). Here the CDR3 DNA reads TGTGCCAGCTCGGGACCCGTGAACACTGAAGCTTTCTTT. Its protein product is CASSGPVNTEAFF.

This sequence joins TRBV7-9 and TRBJ1-6, with D possibly being TRBD1 (5 bases). V was pared by 8 bases and J by 6 bases, with 14 bases between. The germline V gene has CDR1 SEHNR and CDR2 FQNEAQ (reference sequence). The CDR3 totals 14 residues. CDR3 coding DNA: TGTGCCAGCGGATTGGGACGGTCTAATTCACCCCTCCACTTT. Translation gives CASGLGRSNSPLHF. The whole variable domain, remainder taken from reference TRBV7-9 and TRBJ1-6, is DTGVSQNPRHKITKRGQNVTFRCDPISEHNRLYWYRQTLGQGPEFLTYFQNEAQLEKSRLLSDRFSAERPKGSFSTLEIQRTEQGDSAMYLCASGLGRSNSPLHFGNGTRLTVT.